These 4 T cell receptor beta chains were sequenced from one sample in a study of blood T cell repertoires in COVID-19. Method: immunoSEQ multiplex PCR; TCRdb's copy keeps in-frame clones and lacks some. Among about 160,000 clones, roughly 90% were seen once, and the ten largest hold approximately 5%. The sample taken for sequencing was peripheral blood. The receptor set was obtained from a young man with COVID-19, enrolled during active disease.

The V and J genes are TRBV3-1 (or the pseudogene TRBV3-2) and TRBJ1-1, with D possibly TRBD1 on 5 matching bases. V dropped 8 bases and J dropped 8 bases, with 15 bases sitting between them. The V gene's germline CDR1 is LGHDT and CDR2 YNNKEL (reference sequence). CDR3 size: 12 residues. The CDR3 sequence is CASGGLRGEAFF. CDR3 in DNA: TGTGCCAGCGGTGGCCTTCGGGGGGAAGCTTTCTTT.

The V and J genes are TRBV19 and TRBJ2-1; the match to TRBD1 covers 7 bases. Unmatched junction bases numbered 7, after V lost 3 bases and J lost 2 bases. CDR1 LNHDA and CDR2 SQIVND come from the germline V gene (reference sequence). This CDR3 is 16 amino acids long. CDR3 in amino acids: CASSITGTATYNEQFF. CDR3 sequence (DNA): TGTGCCAGTAGTATTACCGGGACAGCCACCTACAATGAGCAGTTCTTC.

This clone was observed a few times. CDR3 loop: CASTFGHAYEQYF. As DNA, the CDR3 is TGTGCCAGCACCTTCGGACATGCCTACGAGCAGTACTTC. The chain couples TRBV12-3 or TRBV12-4 to TRBJ2-7; maybe TRBD1 (5 bases). V lost 7 bases and J 2 bases, leaving 12 bases between the germline ends. The CDR3 sequence is 13 residues long.

V and J are TRBV3-1 (or the pseudogene TRBV3-2) and TRBJ2-7; TRBD2 matches 14 bases. In germline, CDR1 is LGHDT, CDR2 YNNKEL (reference sequence). The CDR3 runs 18 residues. After removal of 4 bases from V and 3 bases from J, the junction contained 11 bases not matched to a gene. The CDR3 DNA reads as TGTGCCAGCAGCCCAAGACTAGCGGGAGGGCCTGTGTACTACGAGCAGTACTTC. The encoded protein is CASSPRLAGGPVYYEQYF.